This TCR beta chain came from a study of blood T cells in healthy people across ages. For the second PCR, which ran for about 6 to 11 cycles, a sample-barcoded 5' primer and a J-beta primer mix were used. TCRdb independently ran MiXCR on the 5' RACE reads; one entry per CDR3 protein. The top ten hold approximately 22% of the sample, which has under 800,000 distinct CDR3 sequences, around 40% seen once. Each individual donor underwent a draw of approximately 9.6 milliliters of peripheral blood. In the case of this clonotype: Relative to the germline gene, one junction end is altered; a read error may explain this.

The germline V gene encodes CDR1 SQVTM and CDR2 ANQGSEA. The CDR3 runs 14 residues. The chain employs TRBV29-1 and TRBJ2-7; weak D call: TRBD1 (6 bases). The clonotype comes from a woman in her sixties or seventies in good health. Input material: blood. The DNA for the CDR3 is TGTAGCGTTGAGCCGTCCGGGACAACCTACGAGCAGTACTTC. It codes for CSVEPSGTTYEQYF.